What follows are 8 T cell receptor beta chains derived from one specimen sequenced in a study of blood T cell repertoires in COVID-19. Sequencing was performed with immunoSEQ multiplex PCR; in TCRdb, only in-frame clones are kept and a portion is missing. The repertoire holds about 280,000 clones, 85% seen once, with 5.1% in the top ten. The sequenced sample consisted of peripheral blood. The receptor set was obtained from a man aged 50-60 years with active or convalescent COVID-19.

V gene TRBV6-6 combines with J gene TRBJ1-5, with D perhaps matching TRBD1 (5 bases). Germline CDR1 and CDR2: MNHNY and SVGAGI (reference sequence). This CDR3 is 15 amino acids long. V lost 0 bases and J 7 bases, leaving 13 bases between the germline ends. CDR3 in amino acids: CASSYSQGQSQPQHF. CDR3 DNA sequence: TGTGCCAGCAGTTACTCGCAGGGCCAGAGCCAGCCCCAGCATTTT.

The chain links TRBV7-2 to TRBJ2-7, with TRBD2 as a possible D gene (7 bases). CDR1 is SGHTA and CDR2 is FQGNSA in the germline V gene. V was pared by 5 bases and J by 2 bases, with 22 bases between. This CDR3 is built from 17 residues. The chain's CDR3 is CASSHLGGDTFPYEQYF. The CDR3 DNA follows: TGTGCCAGCAGCCACCTTGGGGGGGACACCTTCCCCTACGAGCAGTACTTC. The variable domain in full, completed from reference TRBV7-2 and TRBJ2-7, reads GAGVSQSPSNKVTEKGKDVELRCDPISGHTALYWYRQSLGQGLEFLIYFQGNSAPDKSGLPSDRFSAERTGGSVSTLTIQRTQQEDSAVYLCASSHLGGDTFPYEQYFGPGTRLTVT.

This chain joins TRBV3-1 (or the pseudogene TRBV3-2) and TRBJ2-3, with 9 bases that match TRBD1. The J segment lost 4 bases and the V segment lost 4 bases, leaving 12 bases of the junction unmatched. The CDR3 runs to 17 residues. The V gene's germline CDR1 is LGHDT and CDR2 YNNKEL (reference sequence). This CDR3 reads CASSPWLRQGVSDTQYF. CDR3 coding DNA: TGTGCCAGCAGCCCGTGGCTGAGACAGGGGGTTTCAGATACGCAGTATTTT.

The J gene is TRBJ1-5, the V gene TRBV19, with a tentative D call TRBD1 (6 bases). Trimming removed 10 bases from V and 1 base from J, with 8 bases in between. The CDR3 is 12 residues long. Germline V gene sequence: CDR1 LNHDA, CDR2 SQIVND (reference sequence). DNA of the CDR3: TGTGCCACGAGGGGGAGCAATCAGCCCCAGCATTTT. Translation gives CATRGSNQPQHF.

This clone has more than one count but fewer than ten. This chain joins TRBV7-9 and TRBJ1-4, with 7 bases that match TRBD1. V lost 4 bases and J lost 3; bases outside the gene matches: 8. This CDR3 spans 16 amino acids. CDR1 is SEHNR and CDR2 is FQNEAQ in the germline V gene (reference sequence). The CDR3: CASSSGGTDSNEKLFF. The CDR3 DNA is TGTGCCAGCAGCTCGGGGGGGACAGATTCTAATGAAAAACTGTTTTTT.

In DNA form, the CDR3 reads TGTGCCAGCAGCCGCTCCCAGGGCTACGAGCAGTACTTC. Translating gives CASSRSQGYEQYF. The chain links TRBV27 to TRBJ2-7; perhaps TRBD1 as D (5 bases). Germline V gene sequence: CDR1 MNHEY, CDR2 SMNVEV (reference sequence). V was clipped by 6 bases and J by 3 bases, with 12 bases between them. The CDR3 spans 13 residues.

The gene calls are TRBV19 and TRBJ1-1; D remains unclear. V lost 4 bases, J lost 3 bases, and 9 bases lay in between. Per germline, CDR1 LNHDA and CDR2 SQIVND (reference sequence). The CDR3 loop spans 13 amino acids. In DNA, the CDR3 is TGTGCCAGTAGTAACGGGAGACACACTGAAGCTTTCTTT. Translated, it gives CASSNGRHTEAFF.

Only a few counts were recorded for this clone. The rearrangement uses TRBV6-5 and TRBJ1-1; no clear D. The CDR3 has 13 amino acids. V lost 2 bases, J lost 3 bases, and 7 bases lay in between. CDR1 is MNHEY and CDR2 is SVGAGI in the germline V gene. The CDR3 DNA reads TGTGCCAGCAGTTACAGGGAGTACACTGAAGCTTTCTTT. Its translation is CASSYREYTEAFF.